These 17 T cell receptor beta chains were all obtained from the same sample, sequenced in a study of OX40 agonist ivuxolimab in advanced cancers. Sequencing was performed with immunoSEQ multiplex PCR; in TCRdb, only in-frame clones are kept and a portion is missing. The sample lists about 64,000 clones; 84% were seen once. Sequenced material: CD4+ or CD8+ T cells sorted from blood, taken in a trial of the OX40 agonist ivuxolimab. The receptors stem from an adult with an advanced solid tumor such as melanoma, head and neck, liver or kidney cancer.

The chain carries TRBV19 and TRBJ2-2; 8 nucleotides line up with TRBD1. The CDR3 has 15 residues. V shed 4 bases and J 5 bases; nucleotides not matched to a gene: 6. Germline CDR1 LNHDA, CDR2 SQIVND (reference sequence). The CDR3 DNA reads TGTGCCAGTAGTAGGACTCAGGGGGCGACCGGGGAGCTGTTTTTT. Translated, it gives CASSRTQGATGELFF.

The rearrangement uses TRBV10-1 and TRBJ1-2; D might be TRBD1 (6 bases). Germline V gene data show CDR1 as WNHNN and CDR2 as SYGVQD (reference sequence). Trimming left V 0 bases short and J 5 bases short, with 16 bases between. The length of the CDR3 is 16 residues. DNA of the CDR3: TGCGCCAGCAGTGAGTCGAACGGGGGGCGGCCGTATGGCTACACCTTC. Translating it yields CASSESNGGRPYGYTF.

The rearrangement uses TRBV30 and TRBJ1-4, with TRBD1 matching 7 bases. J gave up 8 bases and V 0 bases, and 6 bases lay outside the gene matches. The CDR3 is 14 residues long. Germline CDR1 and CDR2: GTSNPN and SVGIG (reference sequence). CDR3 coding DNA: TGTGCCTGGAGTGTAAAAGGGGGCCGGGAAAAACTGTTTTTT. This sequence encodes CAWSVKGGREKLFF.

In its sample, this clone was seen once. The V and J genes are TRBV5-8 and TRBJ2-5; no clear D gene. CDR1 is SGHTS and CDR2 is YDEGEE in the germline V gene. Trimming took off 4 bases at V and 5 bases at J, with 12 bases between the two ends. This CDR3 has 13 residues. CDR3 nucleotide sequence: TGTGCCAGCAGCCCCGCTCCTAGGGAGACCCAGTACTTC. Protein sequence: CASSPAPRETQYF. Combining the CDR3 with reference TRBV5-8 and TRBJ2-5 gives the whole variable domain EAGVTQSPTHLIKTRGQQATLRCSPISGHTSVYWYQQALGLGLQFLLWYDEGEERNRGNFPPRFSGRQFPNYSSELNVNALELEDSALYLCASSPAPRETQYFGPGTRLLVL.

The gene calls are TRBV15 and TRBJ2-3; no firm D call. V was shortened by 5 bases and J by 2 bases, with 11 bases between the two germline ends. CDR1 is LNHNV and CDR2 is YYDKDF in the germline V gene (reference sequence). The CDR3 sequence is 14 residues long. CDR3 protein: CATSQGQDTDTQYF. CDR3 nucleotide sequence: TGTGCCACCAGCCAAGGGCAGGACACAGATACGCAGTATTTT.

The V gene is TRBV2, the J gene TRBJ2-1; the D call may be TRBD1 or TRBD2 (5 bases each). Germline CDR1 is SNHLY and CDR2 is FYNNEI. V gave up 3 bases and J gave up 7 bases, with 10 bases separating them. The length of the CDR3 is 13 residues. The CDR3 sequence is CASSEGPRNEQFF. The CDR3 DNA follows: TGTGCCAGCAGTGAGGGACCACGGAATGAGCAGTTCTTC.

The chain has TRBV4-1 and TRBJ2-5; D is unclear. V lost 0 bases and J 9 bases, leaving 14 bases between the germline ends. The CDR3 runs to 14 residues. Germline CDR1 and CDR2: MGHRA and YSYEKL. The CDR3 loop reads CASSQESLGMAQYF. The CDR3 nucleotides are TGCGCCAGCAGCCAAGAATCACTGGGGATGGCCCAGTACTTC.

This sequence joins TRBV9 and TRBJ2-1; D is possibly TRBD1 (5 bases). The CDR3 length is 15 residues. Germline V gives CDR1 SGDLS, CDR2 YYNGEE. Trimming removed 1 base from V and 4 bases from J, with 12 bases in between. The CDR3 DNA follows: TGTGCCAGCAGCGTATTAGACAGCCCATACAATGAGCAGTTCTTC. It is translated as CASSVLDSPYNEQFF.

The CDR3 bases are TGTGCCAGCAGCTCGACTAGCGGGGGCACAGATACGCAGTATTTT. This gives the protein CASSSTSGGTDTQYF. The chain carries TRBV11-2 and TRBJ2-3; the match to TRBD2 covers 11 bases. Unmatched junction bases numbered 1, after V lost 4 bases and J lost 1 base. The CDR3 has 15 amino acids. Germline CDR1 is SGHAT and CDR2 is FQNNGV.

The chain joins TRBV7-9 to TRBJ1-4, with a tentative D call TRBD1 (6 bases). Germline V lookup: CDR1 SEHNR, CDR2 FQNEAQ (reference sequence). The CDR3 is made up of 15 amino acids. The V end was cut by 5 bases, the J end by 4 bases, with 14 bases between. CDR3 DNA: TGTGCCAGCAGCCAAACAGGGAAAGATAATGAAAAACTGTTTTTT. This translates into CASSQTGKDNEKLFF.

This chain links TRBV30 with TRBJ2-3; TRBD2 agrees at 10 bases. The germline V gene encodes CDR1 GTSNPN and CDR2 SVGIG (reference sequence). The CDR3 extends over 16 amino acids. V dropped 3 bases and J dropped 6; count of bases not matched to a gene: 12. CDR3 sequence (DNA): TGTGCCTGGAGCCCGTGGGCTAGCGGGGGAGGGGATACGCAGTATTTT. Its protein is CAWSPWASGGGDTQYF.

This rearrangement joins TRBV9 to TRBJ2-7, with D perhaps matching TRBD2 (5 bases). This CDR3 region has 15 residues. V lost 4 bases, J lost 0 bases, and 14 bases lay in between. The V gene's germline CDR1 is SGDLS and CDR2 YYNGEE. CDR3 coding DNA: TGTGCCAGCAGCCCCCGGCGGGTTAGCTCCTACGAGCAGTACTTC. Its translation: CASSPRRVSSYEQYF.

The chain uses TRBV4-3 and TRBJ2-3; tentative D call: TRBD2 (5 bases). V gave up 3 bases and J gave up 4 bases, with 14 bases separating them. The CDR3 runs to 15 residues. In germline, CDR1 is LGHNA, CDR2 YSLEER. The CDR3 coding sequence is TGCGCCAGCAGCCAGAATGGACTTGTGGCAGATACGCAGTATTTT. Translating it yields CASSQNGLVADTQYF.

The rearrangement links TRBV6-4 to TRBJ2-5; 9 nucleotides line up with TRBD1. CDR1 MRHNA and CDR2 SNTAGT come from the germline V gene. This CDR3 is 18 amino acids long. V was clipped by 6 bases and J by 2 bases; unmatched bases: 16. The CDR3 sequence is CASRTDRGELVPQETQYF. For the CDR3, the DNA is TGTGCCAGCAGGACGGACAGGGGCGAACTTGTGCCTCAAGAGACCCAGTACTTC.

The chain links TRBV7-3 to TRBJ2-6; D gene uncertain. Germline CDR1 is SGHTA and CDR2 is FQGTGA. The CDR3 covers 15 residues. V dropped 5 bases and J dropped 0 bases, with 8 bases sitting between them. Here the CDR3 reads CASSIDYSGANVLTF. The CDR3 nucleotides are TGTGCCAGCAGCATAGATTACTCTGGGGCCAACGTCCTGACTTTC. The full variable domain, its missing parts supplied by reference TRBV7-3 and TRBJ2-6, is GAGVSQTPSNKVTEKGKYVELRCDPISGHTALYWYRQSLGQGPEFLIYFQGTGAADDSGLPNDRFFAVRPEGSVSTLKIQRTERGDSAVYLCASSIDYSGANVLTFGAGSRLTVL.

The V call is TRBV23-1, the J call TRBJ1-2, with a tentative D call TRBD1 (5 bases). TRBV23-1 is recorded as an ORF, its role being uncertain. CDR3 length: 16 residues. Trimming removed 2 bases at V and 3 bases at J, with 16 bases between. The CDR3 reads CASSQTWDQKYYGYTF. The DNA for the CDR3 is TGCGCCAGCAGTCAAACCTGGGACCAAAAATACTATGGCTACACCTTC.

The chain is built from TRBV7-5 and TRBJ2-5. TRBV7-5 is a documented pseudogene. The CDR3 runs 14 residues. The CDR3 here is CATSRSGTGETQYF. CDR3 bases: TGTGCCACCTCGAGATCAGGGACGGGAGAGACCCAGTACTTC.